Listed here are 14 T cell receptor beta chains from one sample, sequenced in a study of T cell responses to AZD1222 COVID-19 vaccine. Produced via immunoSEQ multiplex PCR; TCRdb's table is partial and in-frame only. The sample shows 150,000 to 180,000 clones, around 90% of them seen only once. Sequencing used peripheral blood, obtained on day 0 of AZD1222 vaccination. Every receptor here comes from an adult in good health.

The J gene is TRBJ1-4, the V gene TRBV14; D remains unclear. CDR1 SGHDN and CDR2 FVKESK come from the germline V gene. This CDR3 region has 10 residues. The CDR3 DNA reads TGTGGGGTGCCAAATGAAAAACTGTTTTTT. Translation gives CGVPNEKLFF.

The chain uses TRBV18 and TRBJ1-1, with 10 positions matching TRBD1. CDR3 length equals 13 residues. Trimming cost V 2 bases and J 8 bases; bases outside gene matches: 2. The germline CDR1 and CDR2 sequences are KGHSH and LQKENI. The CDR3 sequence: CASSPDRGREAFF. CDR3 bases: TGTGCCAGCTCACCAGACAGGGGGCGAGAAGCTTTCTTT. Based on the CDR3 plus reference TRBV18 and TRBJ1-1, the full variable domain is NAGVMQNPRHLVRRRGQEARLRCSPMKGHSHVYWYRQLPEEGLKFMVYLQKENIIDESGMPKERFSAEFPKEGPSILRIQQVVRGDSAAYFCASSPDRGREAFFGQGTRLTVV.

This sequence joins TRBV12-5 and TRBJ2-1; 10 bases are a match to TRBD2. V was pared by 4 bases and J by 5 bases, with 8 bases of the junction left unmatched. CDR1 is LGHNT, CDR2 FRNRAP, per germline. The CDR3 length is 16 residues. The CDR3 DNA sequence: TGTGCTAGTGGTTCTCAGACTAGCGGGTTGGACAATGAGCAGTTCTTC. Translating it yields CASGSQTSGLDNEQFF.

The chain joins TRBV10-3 to TRBJ2-2, with a possible D match to TRBD2 (5 bases). The CDR3 runs 13 residues. Between the trimmed V and J ends, which lost 2 bases and 13 bases, there was a span of 14 bases. Germline values: CDR1 ENHRY, CDR2 SYGVKD. CDR3 region: CAISEDAGRGLFF. Here the CDR3 DNA reads TGTGCCATCAGTGAGGACGCTGGTCGGGGGCTGTTTTTT.

The genes are TRBV4-2 and TRBJ2-1; 11 nucleotides match TRBD2. V shed 2 bases and J 8 bases; nucleotides not matched to a gene: 8. The CDR3 is made up of 16 amino acids. The germline V gene encodes CDR1 LGHNA and CDR2 YNFKEQ. CDR3 amino acids: CASSQQLAGVGDEQFF. DNA for the CDR3: TGTGCCAGCAGCCAACAACTAGCGGGAGTAGGCGATGAGCAGTTCTTC.

The chain has TRBV28 and TRBJ2-7, with 9 bases that match TRBD1. The CDR3 consists of 15 residues. Per germline, CDR1 MDHEN and CDR2 SYDVKM. Trimming removed 5 bases from V and 0 bases from J; junction bases left unmatched: 5. DNA for the CDR3: TGTGCCAGCAGTCGAAGACAGGGGGTCTCCTACGAGCAGTACTTC. This sequence encodes CASSRRQGVSYEQYF. Combining the CDR3 with reference TRBV28 and TRBJ2-7 gives the whole variable domain DVKVTQSSRYLVKRTGEKVFLECVQDMDHENMFWYRQDPGLGLRLIYFSYDVKMKEKGDIPEGYSVSREKKERFSLILESASTNQTSMYLCASSRRQGVSYEQYFGPGTRLTVT.

The chain is built from TRBV9 and TRBJ2-2, with TRBD1 matching 7 bases. CDR3 length: 14 amino acids. CDR1 SGDLS and CDR2 YYNGEE come from the germline V gene. The V segment lost 5 bases and the J segment 6 bases; nucleotides outside the gene matches: 7. This chain's CDR3 is CASRDDREAGELFF. In DNA, the CDR3 is TGTGCCAGCAGAGATGACAGGGAAGCCGGGGAGCTGTTTTTT. Supplemented by reference TRBV9 and TRBJ2-2, the full variable domain reads DSGVTQTPKHLITATGQRVTLRCSPRSGDLSVYWYQQSLDQGLQFLIQYYNGEERAKGNILERFSAQQFPDLHSELNLSSLELGDSALYFCASRDDREAGELFFGEGSRLTVL.

The table lists this clone with a count of one. The chain links TRBV14 to TRBJ2-7, with 8 bases that match TRBD1. J gave up 6 bases and V 4 bases, and 8 bases lay outside the gene matches. CDR1 is SGHDN, CDR2 FVKESK, per germline. There are 14 residues in the CDR3. The CDR3 reads CASSLKMGTGEQYF. DNA of the CDR3: TGTGCCAGCAGCCTTAAGATGGGGACAGGCGAGCAGTACTTC. The full variable domain, with the rest looked up from reference TRBV14 and TRBJ2-7, is EAGVTQFPSHSVIEKGQTVTLRCDPISGHDNLYWYRRVMGKEIKFLLHFVKESKQDESGMPNNRFLAERTGGTYSTLKVQPAELEDSGVYFCASSLKMGTGEQYFGPGTRLTVT.

This chain uses TRBV4-3 with TRBJ1-1; D gene ambiguous. V lost 4 bases and J 5 bases, leaving 17 bases between the germline ends. Looked up from germline, CDR1 is LGHNA and CDR2 is YSLEER. This CDR3 spans 15 amino acids. CDR3 in DNA: TGCGCCAGCAGCCTGGGATCTTCGGCACGTACTGAAGCTTTCTTT. It translates to CASSLGSSARTEAFF.

This chain uses TRBV13 with TRBJ2-5; 8 bases fit TRBD2. V dropped 5 bases and J dropped 5; count of bases not matched to a gene: 16. CDR3 length equals 17 residues. Germline V lookup: CDR1 PRHDT, CDR2 FYEKMQ (reference sequence). The CDR3 coding sequence is TGTGCCAGCAGCCAATTCAGCGGGAGTGCTGGTTGGGAGACCCAGTACTTC. Amino acid sequence: CASSQFSGSAGWETQYF.

By share of the sample, this clone is medium-sized (0.01 to 0.1%). The CDR3 loop is CASSPHNYEQYF. DNA of the CDR3: TGTGCCAGCAGCCCCCATAACTACGAGCAGTACTTC. The rearrangement uses TRBV14 and TRBJ2-7; D is unclear. CDR3 length: 12 residues. The germline V gene encodes CDR1 SGHDN and CDR2 FVKESK. V was pared by 4 bases and J by 3 bases, with 7 bases between.

The V and J genes are TRBV4-1 and TRBJ1-2; tentatively, D is TRBD1 (5 bases). CDR3 size: 14 residues. Germline assignment: CDR1 MGHRA and CDR2 YSYEKL. V was clipped by 4 bases and J by 2 bases, with 11 bases between them. The CDR3 DNA is TGCGCCAGCAGCCCGGAGAGGGGAAACTATGGCTACACCTTC. The encoded protein is CASSPERGNYGYTF.

The rearrangement uses TRBV5-1 and TRBJ1-3; TRBD1 might be the D (5 bases). Trimming took off 4 bases at V and 0 bases at J, with 11 bases between the two ends. The CDR3 is 15 amino acids. CDR1 and CDR2 (germline): SGHRS, YFSETQ. CDR3 amino acids: CASSLQGYSGNTIYF. In DNA form, the CDR3 reads TGCGCCAGCAGCCTTCAGGGTTACTCTGGAAACACCATATATTTT.

The chain carries TRBV10-3 and TRBJ2-7; D is undetermined. V was cut by 3 bases and J by 9 bases, with 21 bases left in between. The CDR3 runs to 15 residues. CDR1 and CDR2 from the germline V gene are ENHRY and SYGVKD. CDR3 coding DNA: TGTGCCATCAGTGAAGGAGCAGCGCTATTGGCAGGGCAGTACTTC. Encoded protein: CAISEGAALLAGQYF.